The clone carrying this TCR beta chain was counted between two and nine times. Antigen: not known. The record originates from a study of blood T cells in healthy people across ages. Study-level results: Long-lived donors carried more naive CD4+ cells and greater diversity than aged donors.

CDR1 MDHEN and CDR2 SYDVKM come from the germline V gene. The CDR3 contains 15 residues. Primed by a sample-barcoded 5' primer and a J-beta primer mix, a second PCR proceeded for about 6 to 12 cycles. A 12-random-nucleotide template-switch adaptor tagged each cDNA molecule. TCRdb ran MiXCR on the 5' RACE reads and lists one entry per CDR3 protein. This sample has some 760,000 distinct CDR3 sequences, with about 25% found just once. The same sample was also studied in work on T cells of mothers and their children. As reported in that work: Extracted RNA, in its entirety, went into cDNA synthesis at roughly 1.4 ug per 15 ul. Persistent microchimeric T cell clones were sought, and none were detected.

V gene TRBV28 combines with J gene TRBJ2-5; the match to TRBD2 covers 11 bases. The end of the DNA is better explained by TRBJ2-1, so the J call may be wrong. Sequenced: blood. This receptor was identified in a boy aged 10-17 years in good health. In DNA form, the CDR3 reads TGTGCCAGCAATCTAGCGGGAGGTTACTACAATGAGCAGTTCTTC. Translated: CASNLAGGYYNEQFF.